The 20 T cell receptor beta chains below all came from one sample that was sequenced in a study of cytomegalovirus exposure and HLA in healthy donors. 13 Jbeta primers and 60 Vbeta primers were used for the PCR. Only in-frame clones appear in the TCRdb table, and some are missing; sequencing was by immunoSEQ multiplex PCR. Of 110,000 to 150,000 clones detected, roughly 85% appear once; the ten largest clones hold about 1.7%. Sequences were obtained from PBMCs. These receptors all stem from a woman under 40 in good health and CMV-seronegative.

This rearrangement joins TRBV4-2 to TRBJ2-7, with TRBD2 as a possible D gene (5 bases). Trimming cost V 0 bases and J 9 bases, with 15 bases left between them. This CDR3 has 14 amino acids. Germline assignment: CDR1 LGHNA and CDR2 YNFKEQ. The CDR3 DNA sequence: TGTGCCAGCAGCCAAGATGCTAGCCACTCGGGGCAGTACTTC. Protein: CASSQDASHSGQYF.

This clone came up once. This chain connects TRBV30 to TRBJ1-1; D is ambiguous. With 1 base removed from V and 11 bases from J, the gap between germline ends came to 11 bases. CDR3 size: 11 residues. Germline V gives CDR1 GTSNPN, CDR2 SVGIG (reference sequence). The CDR3 DNA reads as TGTGCCTGGAGTGGGGTCGCGGTGGCTTTCTTT. Translation gives CAWSGVAVAFF.

The V gene is TRBV15, the J gene TRBJ1-5; D is unresolved. Trimming cost V 1 base and J 2 bases, with 12 bases left between them. The length of the CDR3 is 16 residues. Germline loops: CDR1 LNHNV, CDR2 YYDKDF (reference sequence). CDR3 nucleotide sequence: TGTGCCACCAGCAGAGCTCGCGAATCCGGCAATCAGCCCCAGCATTTT. It encodes CATSRARESGNQPQHF.

The V gene is TRBV9, the J gene TRBJ1-1; D is unresolved. With 1 base removed from V and 8 bases from J, the gap between germline ends came to 12 bases. The germline CDR1 and CDR2 sequences are SGDLS and YYNGEE. The CDR3 sequence is 13 residues long. The CDR3 coding sequence is TGTGCCAGCAGCGTAAGTCCCGGAGACGAAGCTTTCTTT. It translates to CASSVSPGDEAFF. Full variable domain (outside the CDR3, taken from reference TRBV9 and TRBJ1-1): DSGVTQTPKHLITATGQRVTLRCSPRSGDLSVYWYQQSLDQGLQFLIQYYNGEERAKGNILERFSAQQFPDLHSELNLSSLELGDSALYFCASSVSPGDEAFFGQGTRLTVV.

The chain combines TRBV6-1 with TRBJ1-5; tentative D call: TRBD1 (6 bases). CDR3 length: 15 amino acids. V lost 5 bases and J lost 4, with 15 bases in between. CDR1 is MNHNS, CDR2 SASEGT, per germline. As DNA, the CDR3 is TGTGCCAGCAGTTTGGGGGGGGCGCGAAATCAGCCCCAGCATTTT. It encodes CASSLGGARNQPQHF.

This chain uses TRBV29-1 with TRBJ1-2; 9 nucleotides agree with TRBD1. After removal of 4 bases from V and 1 base from J, the junction contained 1 base not matched to a gene. Germline V CDR1 and CDR2: SQVTM, ANQGSEA. The CDR3 runs 13 residues. In DNA form, the CDR3 reads TGCAGCGTTGGGGGACAGGGTAACTATGGCTACACCTTC. Protein sequence: CSVGGQGNYGYTF.

The chain combines TRBV10-2 with TRBJ1-5; D gene unclear. The CDR3 is made up of 13 amino acids. CDR1 WSHSY and CDR2 SAAADI come from the germline V gene. V was pared by 4 bases and J by 4 bases, with 8 bases between. The CDR3 nucleotides are TGCGCCAGCAGTGTAGAGAGGAATCAGCCCCAGCATTTT. As protein: CASSVERNQPQHF.

The V and J genes are TRBV2 and TRBJ1-1, with 9 positions matching TRBD1. The CDR3 runs to 13 residues. Germline V CDR1 and CDR2: SNHLY, FYNNEI. After removal of 5 bases from V and 7 bases from J, the junction contained 5 bases not matched to a gene. The CDR3 protein is CASSIWTGVEAFF. Written as DNA, the CDR3 is TGTGCCAGCAGTATTTGGACAGGGGTTGAAGCTTTCTTT.

The V call is TRBV19, the J call TRBJ2-1, with 10 bases aligning to TRBD1. The CDR3 length is 14 residues. J was trimmed by 9 bases and V by 4 bases; bases with no gene match: 6. CDR1 is LNHDA, CDR2 SQIVND, per germline (reference sequence). This CDR3 reads CASSTGQGSSEQFF. CDR3 nucleotides: TGTGCCAGTAGTACGGGACAGGGGAGCAGTGAGCAGTTCTTC. Filled out from reference TRBV19 and TRBJ2-1, the complete variable domain reads DGGITQSPKYLFRKEGQNVTLSCEQNLNHDAMYWYRQDPGQGLRLIYYSQIVNDFQKGDIAEGYSVSREKKESFPLTVTSAQKNPTAFYLCASSTGQGSSEQFFGPGTRLTVL.

The gene calls are TRBV30 and TRBJ1-2; TRBD1 is a possible D gene (6 bases). CDR3 length: 15 amino acids. Trimming took 4 bases from V and 4 from J, leaving 19 bases between them. Looked up from germline, CDR1 is GTSNPN and CDR2 is SVGIG (reference sequence). In DNA, the CDR3 is TGTGCCTGGAATACGAGGAGGACAGCCGTCTATGGCTACACCTTC. Translated, it gives CAWNTRRTAVYGYTF.

This clone was found once. The gene calls are TRBV11-2 and TRBJ1-6, with 7 positions matching TRBD1. CDR3 length equals 18 residues. V was clipped by 5 bases and J by 4 bases; unmatched bases: 14. Germline CDR1 SGHAT, CDR2 FQNNGV. The CDR3 loop reads CASSTGTVHTTYNSPLHF. In nucleotides, the CDR3 is TGTGCCAGCAGCACGGGGACAGTCCACACCACTTATAATTCACCCCTCCACTTT.

The rearrangement links TRBV19 to TRBJ2-2; TRBD2 matches 9 bases. Germline V gives CDR1 LNHDA, CDR2 SQIVND (reference sequence). Trimming at V came to 4 bases and at J to 6 bases, leaving 6 bases not matched to a gene. The CDR3 runs 15 residues. CDR3 amino acids: CASSTRGGKPGELFF. CDR3 nucleotides: TGTGCCAGTAGTACGCGGGGGGGCAAGCCCGGGGAGCTGTTTTTT.

The chain joins TRBV27 to TRBJ1-2; D is unclear. This CDR3 spans 15 amino acids. Deletions cut 5 bases from V and 4 bases from J, with 17 bases between. Germline loops: CDR1 MNHEY, CDR2 SMNVEV (reference sequence). CDR3 bases: TGTGCCAGCAGTCCGGAAAGGGAGTCCTTCTATGGCTACACCTTC. Its translation: CASSPERESFYGYTF.

This rearrangement joins TRBV16 to TRBJ2-3; 9 bases fit TRBD1. V trimming: 4 bases; J trimming: 1 base; junction bases outside the gene matches: 6. This CDR3 region has 16 residues. Germline V gives CDR1 KGHSY, CDR2 FQNENV. The CDR3 region is CASSPGQGRGTDTQYF. In DNA form, the CDR3 reads TGTGCCAGCAGCCCGGGACAGGGAAGGGGCACAGATACGCAGTATTTT.

This chain connects TRBV7-9 to TRBJ2-1; 8 bases are a match to TRBD2. With 5 bases clipped from V and 3 bases from J, the junction kept 12 bases outside the gene matches. The CDR3 runs 17 residues. In germline, CDR1 is SEHNR, CDR2 FQNEAQ (reference sequence). CDR3 protein: CASSPLGAGGLYNEQFF. CDR3 sequence (DNA): TGTGCCAGCAGCCCTCTCGGGGCGGGGGGCCTCTACAATGAGCAGTTCTTC.

The rearrangement joins TRBV18 to TRBJ2-4; 7 nucleotides match TRBD1. The CDR3 is made up of 13 amino acids. J was trimmed by 5 bases and V by 3 bases; bases with no gene match: 1. Germline CDR1 is KGHSH and CDR2 is LQKENI. The CDR3 coding sequence is TGTGCCAGCTCACCCGGACAGGAAAACATTCAGTACTTC. It is translated as CASSPGQENIQYF.

This clone occurred a few times. The CDR3 bases are TGTGCCAGTACGACTAGCGGGGGATTCAATGAGCAGTTCTTC. Translation gives CASTTSGGFNEQFF. The V gene is TRBV9, the J gene TRBJ2-1; 12 bases map to TRBD2. The CDR3 loop spans 14 amino acids. The germline V gene encodes CDR1 SGDLS and CDR2 YYNGEE. V gave up 8 bases and J gave up 6 bases; unmatched junction bases: 6.

The rearrangement uses TRBV7-2 and TRBJ1-2; 9 positions agree with TRBD1. This CDR3 is 13 amino acids long. The J segment lost 7 bases and the V segment lost 6 bases, leaving 6 bases of the junction unmatched. Germline values: CDR1 SGHTA, CDR2 FQGNSA. CDR3 in DNA: TGTGCCAGCAGTTCACAGGGGGCAGGTGGCTACACCTTC. Translating it yields CASSSQGAGGYTF.

This clone was observed a handful of times. The V gene is TRBV2, the J gene TRBJ1-6; D is ambiguous. The CDR3 consists of 14 residues. V dropped 9 bases and J dropped 9 bases, with 18 bases sitting between them. Germline V gene lookup returns CDR1 SNHLY and CDR2 FYNNEI. Written as DNA, the CDR3 is TGTGCCAGTCGCCCGAGTCGGGGAACTTCACCCCTCCACTTT. Translating gives CASRPSRGTSPLHF. Supplemented by reference TRBV2 and TRBJ1-6, the full variable domain reads EPEVTQTPSHQVTQMGQEVILRCVPISNHLYFYWYRQILGQKVEFLVSFYNNEISEKSEIFDDQFSVERPDGSNFTLKIRSTKLEDSAMYFCASRPSRGTSPLHFGNGTRLTVT.

The chain has TRBV11-2 and TRBJ2-1; D remains ambiguous. V lost 2 bases and J lost 6, with 5 bases in between. CDR3 length: 12 amino acids. CDR1 is SGHAT, CDR2 FQNNGV, per germline. Here the CDR3 DNA reads TGTGCCAGCAGCTTAATCTCCAATGAGCAGTTCTTC. It encodes CASSLISNEQFF.